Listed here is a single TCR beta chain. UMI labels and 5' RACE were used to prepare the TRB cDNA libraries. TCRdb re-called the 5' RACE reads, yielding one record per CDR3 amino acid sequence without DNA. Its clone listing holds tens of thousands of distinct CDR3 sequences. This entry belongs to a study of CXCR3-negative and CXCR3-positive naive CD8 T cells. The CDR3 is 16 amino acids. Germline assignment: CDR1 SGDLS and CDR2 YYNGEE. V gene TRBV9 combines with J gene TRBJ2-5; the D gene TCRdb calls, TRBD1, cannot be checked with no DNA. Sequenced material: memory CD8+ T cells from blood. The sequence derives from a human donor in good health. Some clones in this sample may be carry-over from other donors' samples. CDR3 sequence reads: CASSLTRTLGGETQYF.